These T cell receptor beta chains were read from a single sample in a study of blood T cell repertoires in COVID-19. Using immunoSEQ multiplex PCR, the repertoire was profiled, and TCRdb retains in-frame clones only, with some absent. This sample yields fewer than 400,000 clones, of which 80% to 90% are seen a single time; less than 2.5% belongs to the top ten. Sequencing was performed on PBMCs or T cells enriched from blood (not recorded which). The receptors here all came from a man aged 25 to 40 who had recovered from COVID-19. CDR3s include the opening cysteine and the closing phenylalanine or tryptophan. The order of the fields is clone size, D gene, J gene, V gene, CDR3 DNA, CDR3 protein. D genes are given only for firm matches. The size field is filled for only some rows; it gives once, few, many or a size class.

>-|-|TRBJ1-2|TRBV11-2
TGTGCCAGCAGCTTAAGGGGATATGGCTACACCTTC
CASSLRGYGYTF
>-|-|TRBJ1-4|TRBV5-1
TGCGCCAGCAGCTTGGCGGTGTCAGGGGAAGAAAAACTGTTTTTT
CASSLAVSGEEKLFF
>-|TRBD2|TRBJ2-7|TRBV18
TGTGCCAGCTCACCGGGGGGGGACGAGCAGTACTTC
CASSPGGDEQYF
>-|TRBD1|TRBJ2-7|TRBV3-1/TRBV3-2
TGTGCCAGCAGCCTCGGACAGGCCCTCGGGCAGTACTTC
CASSLGQALGQYF
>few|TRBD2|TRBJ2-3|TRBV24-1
TGTGCCACCAGTGATTTCGAACCAGCGGGGGGTCCTAATTCAGATACGCAGTATTTT
CATSDFEPAGGPNSDTQYF
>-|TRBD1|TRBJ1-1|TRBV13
TGTGCCAGCAGCAACTACAGGGGAAACACTGAAGCTTTCTTT
CASSNYRGNTEAFF
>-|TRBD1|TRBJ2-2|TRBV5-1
TGCGCCAGCAGCTCCACCACAGGGGTCATCGGGGAGCTGTTTTTT
CASSSTTGVIGELFF
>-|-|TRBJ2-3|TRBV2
TGTGCCAGCAGACCCGGGACTGGAGAATCAGATACGCAGTATTTT
CASRPGTGESDTQYF
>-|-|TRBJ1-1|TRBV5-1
TGCGCCAGCAGCCCCCTCACAGCGAACACTGAAGCTTTCTTT
CASSPLTANTEAFF
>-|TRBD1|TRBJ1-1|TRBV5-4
TGTGCCAGCAGCTGGACAGGGCGTACTGAAGCTTTCTTT
CASSWTGRTEAFF
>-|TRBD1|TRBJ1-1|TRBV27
TGTGCCAGCAGTTTATACCGGGACAGGGGTGCTTTCTTT
CASSLYRDRGAFF
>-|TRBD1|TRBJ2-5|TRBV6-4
TGTGCCAACCCAGACAGGGAAGGCCCAGAGACCCAGTACTTC
CANPDREGPETQYF
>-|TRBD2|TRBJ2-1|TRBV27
TGTGCCAGCAGTTTGAGCGGGGGGGCCTTCAATGAGCAGTTCTTC
CASSLSGGAFNEQFF
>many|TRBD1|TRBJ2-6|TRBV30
TGTGCCTTTTACCGGGACAGGGTTCAATCTGGGGCCAACGTCCTGACTTTC
CAFYRDRVQSGANVLTF
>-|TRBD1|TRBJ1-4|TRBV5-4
TGTGCCAGCAGCTTGATGGGACAGGCTATCAATGAAAAACTGTTTTTT
CASSLMGQAINEKLFF
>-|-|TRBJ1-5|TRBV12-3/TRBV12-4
TGTGCCAGCAGTCCCCGGTTCGAACCCCAGCATTTT
CASSPRFEPQHF
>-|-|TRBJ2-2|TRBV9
TGTGCCAGCAGACAGGACAACACCGGGGAGCTGTTTTTT
CASRQDNTGELFF
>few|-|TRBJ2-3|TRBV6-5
TGTGCCAGCACAAAGGGGGATACGCAGTATTTT
CASTKGDTQYF
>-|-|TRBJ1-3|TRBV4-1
TGCGCCAGCAGCCCCGGTTATGGAAACACCATATATTTT
CASSPGYGNTIYF
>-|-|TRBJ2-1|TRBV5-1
TGCGCCAGCAGCTTGACGGGGGAAAATGAGCAGTTCTTC
CASSLTGENEQFF
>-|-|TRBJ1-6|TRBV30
TGTGCCTGGAGTAGGGATCGAACAGGGAGCTCCTATAATTCACCCCTCCACTTT
CAWSRDRTGSSYNSPLHF
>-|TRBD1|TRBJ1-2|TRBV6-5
TGTGCCAGCAATAGGGACAGGGACAACTATGGCTACACCTTC
CASNRDRDNYGYTF
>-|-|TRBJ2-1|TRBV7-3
TGTGCCAGCAGCTACTCGACAGCCTCCTACAATGAGCAGTTCTTC
CASSYSTASYNEQFF
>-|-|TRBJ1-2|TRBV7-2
TGTGCCAGCAGCCAGCAGGGAGGCTACACCTTC
CASSQQGGYTF
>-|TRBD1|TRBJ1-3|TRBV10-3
TGTGCCATCAGCGGACAGGGGACGGGAAACACCATATATTTT
CAISGQGTGNTIYF
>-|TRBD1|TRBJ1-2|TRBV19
TGTGCCAGTAGCGACACGGGACAGGTCAATGGCTACACCTTC
CASSDTGQVNGYTF
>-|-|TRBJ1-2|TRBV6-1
TGTGCCAGCAGTGAAACGGTGTCACCTCGGGTTTATGGCTACACCTTC
CASSETVSPRVYGYTF
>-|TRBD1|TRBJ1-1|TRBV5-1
TGCGCCAGCAGCCTTCAGGGGGCGAGGACTGAAGCTTTCTTT
CASSLQGARTEAFF
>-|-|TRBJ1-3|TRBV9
TGTGCCAGCAACCTAGGGACTGAAGAAGGGACCATATATTTT
CASNLGTEEGTIYF
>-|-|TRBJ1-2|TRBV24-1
TGTGCCACCAGTGAGTCCGGGACTAACTATGGCTACACCTTC
CATSESGTNYGYTF
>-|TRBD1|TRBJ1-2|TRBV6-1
TGTGCCAGCAGTGAAAAGGGGGCGCATGGCTACACCTTC
CASSEKGAHGYTF
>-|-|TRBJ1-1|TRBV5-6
TGTGCCAGCAGCTTGGTTTTGGGGAGCGGCACTGAAGCTTTCTTT
CASSLVLGSGTEAFF
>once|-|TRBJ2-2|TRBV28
TGTGCCAGCAGTCTTAACACCGGGGAGCTGTTTTTT
CASSLNTGELFF
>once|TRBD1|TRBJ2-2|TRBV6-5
TGTGCCAGCAGTTCGGGACAGGGGATGTTTTTT
CASSSGQGMFF
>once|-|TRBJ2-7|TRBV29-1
TGCAGCGTTGTATACAGCCTAAATACCTACGAGCAGTACTTC
CSVVYSLNTYEQYF
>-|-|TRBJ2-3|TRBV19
TGTGCCAGTAGTATTGAAGGAGGCACAGATACGCAGTATTTT
CASSIEGGTDTQYF
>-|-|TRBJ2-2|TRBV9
TGTGCCAGCAGCGTAGCGGGGAACACCGGGGAGCTGTTTTTT
CASSVAGNTGELFF
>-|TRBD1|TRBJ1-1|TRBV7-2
TGTGCCACCCTTACCAGGGGGTTGGACACTGAAGCTTTCTTT
CATLTRGLDTEAFF